The 23 T cell receptor beta chains below all came from one sample that was sequenced in a study of CD8+CD57+ T cells in acquired aplastic anemia. Patients selected for sequencing had displayed CD8+CD57+ cell expansion by flow cytometry. Genomic DNA, serving as template, underwent TCR beta VDJ and CDR3 profiling. TCRdb re-called the reads with MiXCR, one entry per CDR3 protein. The sample includes around 200,000 distinct CDR3 sequences, 40% to 50% of them seen just once. The source material was sorted CD4+, CD8+, or CD8+CD57+ T cells (not recorded which) from PBMCs. Every receptor here comes from a human donor with aplastic anemia.

This sequence joins TRBV11-2 and TRBJ2-1, with 9 bases matching TRBD1. The V gene end was trimmed by 5 bases and the J gene end by 3 bases; junction bases not matched to a gene: 5. Germline CDR1 is SGHAT and CDR2 is FQNNGV. The CDR3 loop spans 15 amino acids. The CDR3 reads CASSRGQGYYNEQFF. CDR3 in DNA: TGTGCCAGCAGCCGAGGACAGGGGTACTACAATGAGCAGTTCTTC.

This clonotype was seen at least ten times. This rearrangement joins TRBV24-1 to TRBJ2-7; D unresolved. The germline V gene encodes CDR1 KGHDR and CDR2 SFDVKD. The CDR3 loop spans 15 amino acids. Trimming left V 1 base short and J 3 bases short, with 12 bases between. For the CDR3, the DNA is TGTGCCACCAGTGATTTCACAGCCAGAGGCTACGAGCAGTACTTC. Its translation: CATSDFTARGYEQYF.

This clonotype was seen many times. The chain carries TRBV12-3 or TRBV12-4 and TRBJ1-2, with D maybe TRBD1 (5 bases). Trimming removed 2 bases at V and 4 bases at J, with 20 bases between. The CDR3 loop spans 17 amino acids. Written as DNA, the CDR3 is TGTGCCAGCAGTTTAAGGATGAGGGGATTGTCCCTCTATGGCTACACCTTC. Amino acids: CASSLRMRGLSLYGYTF.

The rearrangement uses TRBV9 and TRBJ2-2, with 9 bases fitting TRBD2. Germline CDR1 is SGDLS and CDR2 is YYNGEE. This CDR3 comprises 16 residues. The ends lost 4 bases at V and 3 bases at J; junction bases unmatched: 7. CDR3 nucleotides: TGTGCCAGCAGCTCCTCTAGCGGGGTGGACACCGGGGAGCTGTTTTTT. This encodes CASSSSSGVDTGELFF.

The chain joins TRBV24-1 to TRBJ2-7; D may correspond to TRBD1 or TRBD2 (6 bases each). Germline V gene sequence: CDR1 KGHDR, CDR2 SFDVKD. With 6 bases removed from V and 7 bases from J, the gap between germline ends came to 21 bases. The CDR3 runs to 15 residues. The CDR3 is CATSPRSGGREEQYF. The CDR3 DNA is TGTGCCACCAGTCCCAGAAGTGGGGGGCGCGAGGAGCAGTACTTC.

The chain is built from TRBV7-9 and TRBJ1-1; no clear D gene. The CDR3 sequence is 11 residues long. V lost 5 bases to trimming and J lost 14 bases, with 15 bases between them. Germline loops: CDR1 SEHNR, CDR2 FQNEAQ (reference sequence). The DNA of the CDR3 is TGTGCCAGCAGCCATACTCCACCTCCCTTCTTT. Protein: CASSHTPPPFF. Filled out from reference TRBV7-9 and TRBJ1-1, the complete variable domain reads DTGVSQNPRHKITKRGQNVTFRCDPISEHNRLYWYRQTLGQGPEFLTYFQNEAQLEKSRLLSDRFSAERPKGSFSTLEIQRTEQGDSAMYLCASSHTPPPFFGQGTRLTVV.

This clonotype showed up many times. The genes are TRBV5-1 and TRBJ2-1; D may be TRBD1 or TRBD2 (5 bases each). Trimming removed 3 bases from V and 5 bases from J, with 21 bases in between. Germline lookup yields CDR1 SGHRS and CDR2 YFSETQ. The CDR3 loop spans 17 amino acids. The CDR3 loop is CASSSGRALLAHNEQFF. The CDR3 DNA reads as TGCGCCAGCAGCTCGGGACGGGCCCTCCTTGCCCACAATGAGCAGTTCTTC.

This chain uses TRBV7-2 with TRBJ2-7; D is tentatively TRBD1 or TRBD2 (5 bases each). The CDR3 sequence is 13 residues long. The germline V gene has CDR1 SGHTA and CDR2 FQGNSA. V gave up 5 bases and J gave up 5 bases, with 13 bases separating them. The CDR3 is CASSRAGTNEQYF. The CDR3 region has the DNA TGTGCCAGCAGCCGGGCAGGGACGAACGAGCAGTACTTC.

The CDR3 nucleotides read TGTGCCAGCAGTTTACGAGCGGGGGGCCTCATTTCGGAGACCCAGTACTTC. Translated: CASSLRAGGLISETQYF. The chain joins TRBV12-3 or TRBV12-4 to TRBJ2-5; TRBD2 agrees at 9 bases. J was trimmed by 5 bases and V by 2 bases; bases with no gene match: 12. The CDR3 contains 17 residues.

The sample holds many counts of this clonotype. V gene TRBV7-9 combines with J gene TRBJ2-1, with 12 bases fitting TRBD2. CDR3 length: 16 residues. The J segment lost 2 bases and the V segment lost 6 bases, leaving 5 bases of the junction unmatched. Germline-derived CDR1 and CDR2 are SEHNR and FQNEAQ (reference sequence). The DNA for the CDR3 is TGTGCCAGCAGTCAGACTAGCGGGGGACCCTACAATGAGCAGTTCTTC. This gives the protein CASSQTSGGPYNEQFF.

The chain uses TRBV15 and TRBJ2-7; perhaps TRBD2 as D (5 bases). The V gene lost 1 base and the J gene lost 5 bases, with 9 bases spanning the gap. Germline lookup yields CDR1 LNHNV and CDR2 YYDKDF (reference sequence). The CDR3 runs to 13 residues. CDR3 protein: CATSRAAGNEQYF. For the CDR3, the DNA is TGTGCCACCAGCAGAGCGGCCGGGAACGAGCAGTACTTC. The full variable domain, its missing parts supplied by reference TRBV15 and TRBJ2-7, is DAMVIQNPRYQVTQFGKPVTLSCSQTLNHNVMYWYQQKSSQAPKLLFHYYDKDFNNEADTPDNFQSRRPNTSFCFLDIRSPGLGDTAMYLCATSRAAGNEQYFGPGTRLTVT.

This chain connects TRBV11-1 to TRBJ2-1; TRBD2 agrees at 9 bases. The CDR3 has 15 amino acids. V lost 7 bases and J lost 10; bases outside the gene matches: 14. The germline V gene encodes CDR1 SGHAT and CDR2 FQDESV (reference sequence). The CDR3 loop is CASTSGKREAREQFF. In DNA form, the CDR3 reads TGTGCCAGCACCTCGGGGAAGCGGGAGGCCAGGGAGCAGTTCTTC.

A few counts support this clonotype. The chain employs TRBV2 and TRBJ2-3; D call uncertain. With 7 bases removed from V and 3 bases from J, the gap between germline ends came to 5 bases. The CDR3 is made up of 11 amino acids. Germline CDR1 is SNHLY and CDR2 is FYNNEI. The CDR3 sequence: CASMKTDTQYF. CDR3 in DNA: TGTGCCAGCATGAAGACAGATACGCAGTATTTT.

This clonotype has just a few counts. The rearrangement uses TRBV7-6 and TRBJ1-2; 8 bases map to TRBD1. The CDR3 consists of 13 residues. Germline CDR1 is SGHVS and CDR2 is FNYEAQ. Trimming at V came to 5 bases and at J to 8 bases, leaving 7 bases not matched to a gene. The CDR3 bases are TGTGCCAGCAGCCTCGACAGGGGAAGGGGCTACACCTTC. Translated, it gives CASSLDRGRGYTF.

This clonotype was observed a few times. The chain joins TRBV2 to TRBJ1-5; the D is unclear. CDR1 SNHLY and CDR2 FYNNEI come from the germline V gene. CDR3 size: 14 residues. Trimming removed 4 bases from V and 4 bases from J, with 11 bases in between. The CDR3, as DNA: TGTGCCAGCAGTGTGGGCAGGTCAAATCAGCCCCAGCATTTT. Translated, it gives CASSVGRSNQPQHF.

This clonotype occurred many times. V usage is TRBV19 and J usage is TRBJ1-5; perhaps TRBD1 as D (5 bases). This CDR3 is built from 13 residues. Trimming removed 7 bases at V and 5 bases at J, with 12 bases between. CDR1 and CDR2 from the germline V gene are LNHDA and SQIVND (reference sequence). The CDR3 spells CASTLREDQPQHF. CDR3 coding DNA: TGTGCCAGTACACTCAGGGAGGATCAGCCCCAGCATTTT.

This clonotype was recorded many times. The chain uses TRBV9 and TRBJ2-5; 8 nucleotides line up with TRBD1. The CDR3 sequence is 15 residues long. Germline V gives CDR1 SGDLS, CDR2 YYNGEE. V was pared by 1 base and J by 4 bases, with 6 bases of the junction left unmatched. CDR3 sequence (DNA): TGTGCCAGCAGCGTAAATCCAGGGGGCGGAGAGACCCAGTACTTC. Translating gives CASSVNPGGGETQYF.

This clonotype has a count of ten or more. This chain uses TRBV20-1 with TRBJ1-5, with a tentative D call TRBD1 (5 bases). Trimming removed 3 bases at V and 0 bases at J, with 15 bases between. This CDR3 spans 16 amino acids. Germline CDR1 reads DFQATT; CDR2 reads SNEGSKA (reference sequence). The CDR3 sequence: CSARLPGPYSNQPQHF. For the CDR3, the DNA is TGCAGTGCTAGGTTACCGGGACCCTATAGCAATCAGCCCCAGCATTTT.

This clonotype was picked up many times. The chain couples TRBV12-5 to TRBJ1-5; the match to TRBD1 covers 7 bases. There are 15 residues in the CDR3. V shed 6 bases, J shed 3 bases, and the junction held 8 bases outside the gene matches. Looked up from germline, CDR1 is LGHNT and CDR2 is FRNRAP. The CDR3 sequence: CASGQGQADNQPQHF. The CDR3 DNA follows: TGTGCTAGTGGACAAGGACAGGCGGACAATCAGCCCCAGCATTTT.

The chain joins TRBV20-1 to TRBJ2-7; TRBD2 matches 12 bases. Looked up from germline, CDR1 is DFQATT and CDR2 is SNEGSKA (reference sequence). V dropped 4 bases and J dropped 5; count of bases not matched to a gene: 6. This CDR3 contains 14 residues. In nucleotides, the CDR3 is TGCAGTGCTACCCTAGCGGGAGGGCCCCACGAGCAGTACTTC. This codes for CSATLAGGPHEQYF.

This chain links TRBV11-1 with TRBJ2-7; D not certain. The CDR3 covers 16 residues. The V end was cut by 0 bases, the J end by 0 bases, with 12 bases between. The germline gives CDR1 SGHAT, CDR2 FQDESV (reference sequence). The DNA of the CDR3 is TGTGCCAGCAGCTTAGCGTCTGGGTTCAGCTCCTACGAGCAGTACTTC. It yields the protein CASSLASGFSSYEQYF.

The chain combines TRBV15 with TRBJ2-1, with D tentatively TRBD1 (6 bases). This CDR3 has 13 residues. The V gene lost 11 bases and the J gene lost 2 bases, with 13 bases spanning the gap. Germline V gene sequence: CDR1 LNHNV, CDR2 YYDKDF (reference sequence). The CDR3 DNA sequence: TGTGCCCCCGCACAGGGACCCTACAATGAGCAGTTCTTC. The encoded protein is CAPAQGPYNEQFF.

Notes on this clonotype: A read error may explain this, as a much larger clone is one base away. The chain recombines TRBV11-1 with TRBJ2-5; 8 positions match TRBD1. Germline V gives CDR1 SGHAT, CDR2 FQDESV (reference sequence). The CDR3 totals 15 residues. The CDR3 DNA reads as TGTGTCAGCAGCACCCCGACAGGGGCGGGGGAGACCCAGTACTTC. It is translated as CVSSTPTGAGETQYF.